The clone carrying this TCR beta chain was seen only a few times. Antigen unknown. These data originate in a study of identical twins. Broader study findings: Reduced insertions were recorded for abundant cord blood beta clonotypes, with no such pattern in memory repertoires. Invariant populations such as MAIT and iNKT cells could partly muddle zero-insertion analyses.

TCRdb re-derived calls from the 5' RACE reads in MiXCR, one entry per CDR3 protein. The sample carries fewer than 900,000 distinct CDR3 sequences, over 20% recorded once. V was cut by 5 bases and J by 6 bases, with 10 bases left in between. The CDR3 consists of 12 residues. These data also featured in a second study, about T cells expressing NK-cell markers. That report notes: Dominant NKG2C+ clonotypes accounted for roughly 1.0-8% of CD8+ T cells in about six donors. One observes that, in several donors, these clonotypes were also the leading ones within the CD3+CD56-NKG2C+ fraction.

The sequence derives from a woman aged 18 to 35 in good health. Source material: PBMCs. The chain joins TRBV12-3 or TRBV12-4 to TRBJ2-5; D might be TRBD2 (5 bases). The CDR3 spells CASSGSKKTQYF. The DNA for the CDR3 is TGTGCCAGCAGTGGGAGTAAGAAGACCCAGTACTTC.